This TCR beta chain was obtained from a study of blood T cell repertoires in COVID-19. Study overall: From T cells, B-cell-depleted T cells, or PBMCs came the material, which was cDNA or gDNA.

The repertoire was sequenced with immunoSEQ multiplex PCR; TCRdb's copy has only in-frame clones and lacks some. The sample consists of a few hundred thousand clones, almost 85% of them appearing once. This CDR3 has 19 residues. The germline V gene has CDR1 WNHNN and CDR2 SYGVQD (reference sequence). Germline trimming cut 6 bases from V and 1 base from J; bases unmatched to any gene: 12. V gene TRBV10-1 combines with J gene TRBJ2-6; 10 bases align to TRBD2. The clonotype comes from a human donor in a cohort sampled during active COVID-19. Sequenced sample: peripheral blood. The CDR3: CASSNHSGTSVSGANVLTF. The CDR3 bases are TGCGCCAGCAGCAACCACTCTGGGACTAGCGTTTCTGGGGCCAACGTCCTGACTTTC.